A single sample is the source of the 17 T cell receptor beta chains below, sequenced in a study of blood T cell repertoires in COVID-19. The repertoire was sequenced with immunoSEQ multiplex PCR; TCRdb's copy has only in-frame clones and lacks some. The table lists approximately 290,000 clones, roughly 89% of them singletons. The sample taken for sequencing was peripheral blood. The receptor source for this set is a man younger than 40 with acute or convalescent COVID-19.

This clone was detected only once. This chain connects TRBV19 to TRBJ2-3; 11 nucleotides line up with TRBD2. After removal of 8 bases from V and 4 bases from J, the junction contained 5 bases not matched to a gene. Germline loops: CDR1 LNHDA, CDR2 SQIVND (reference sequence). The CDR3 runs 14 residues. CDR3 residues: CASVAGGPSDTQYF. The CDR3 coding sequence is TGTGCCAGTGTAGCGGGAGGGCCTTCAGATACGCAGTATTTT.

This clone was observed a single time. CDR3 coding DNA: TGTGCCAGCAGCTTCCAGGGGCTGGCTCGGAGTAATCAGCCCCAGCATTTT. Amino acids: CASSFQGLARSNQPQHF. The chain has TRBV28 and TRBJ1-5; the D gene is possibly TRBD1 (6 bases). V dropped 6 bases and J dropped 4 bases, with 22 bases sitting between them. This CDR3 spans 17 amino acids. The V gene's germline CDR1 is MDHEN and CDR2 SYDVKM.

This chain links TRBV9 with TRBJ1-2; D is unresolved. The CDR3 consists of 11 residues. CDR1 and CDR2 (germline): SGDLS, YYNGEE. The V end was cut by 3 bases, the J end by 5 bases, with 5 bases between. The CDR3 here is CASSAAYGYTF. DNA for the CDR3: TGTGCCAGCAGCGCCGCGTATGGCTACACCTTC.

This chain connects TRBV19 to TRBJ1-2; weak D call: TRBD1 (6 bases). This CDR3 has 15 amino acids. Germline V gene data show CDR1 as LNHDA and CDR2 as SQIVND (reference sequence). Trimming took 1 base from V and 4 from J, leaving 13 bases between them. CDR3 nucleotide sequence: TGTGCCAGTAGTATAGTTGGCAGGGGACCCTATGGCTACACCTTC. It is translated as CASSIVGRGPYGYTF.

The chain is built from TRBV6-2 or TRBV6-3 and TRBJ2-3, with 9 bases lining up with TRBD2. CDR1 is MNHEY, CDR2 SVGEGT, per germline. Trimming at V came to 5 bases and at J to 0 bases, leaving 18 bases not matched to a gene. The CDR3 sequence is 20 residues long. The CDR3 here is CASSASVTRGRARSTDTQYF. In DNA, the CDR3 is TGTGCCAGCAGTGCTTCGGTTACTCGCGGGAGGGCCAGAAGCACAGATACGCAGTATTTT.

The chain employs TRBV12-3 or TRBV12-4 and TRBJ1-2; TRBD1 matches at 7 bases. The CDR3 is 13 amino acids. With V trimmed by 6 bases and J by 2 bases, 3 bases remained unmatched. The CDR3 loop reads CASSKQGNYGYTF. The CDR3 DNA sequence: TGTGCCAGCAGCAAACAGGGGAACTATGGCTACACCTTC.

In its sample, this clone was seen once. The chain carries TRBV21-1 and TRBJ2-7; the DNA was not used to check the table's D call, TRBD1. TRBV21-1 is a documented pseudogene. The length of the CDR3 is 14 residues. This CDR3 is CASSRGGMWSEQYF. The CDR3 DNA reads as TGTGCCAGCAGTCGAGGGGGAATGTGGAGCGAGCAGTACTTC.

The genes are TRBV25-1 and TRBJ1-2; TRBD1 matches 9 bases. This CDR3 has 12 amino acids. Germline V CDR1 and CDR2: MGHDK, SYGVNS. V trimming: 8 bases; J trimming: 7 bases; junction bases outside the gene matches: 5. CDR3 DNA sequence: TGTGCCAGCGGGGACAGGGTTAGTGGCTACACCTTC. Residues: CASGDRVSGYTF.

This chain uses TRBV7-3 with TRBJ2-1; D gene uncertain. This CDR3 region has 12 residues. Trimming took off 4 bases at V and 8 bases at J, with 9 bases between the two ends. Germline V gives CDR1 SGHTA, CDR2 FQGTGA. The CDR3 loop is CASSSSMDEQFF. The CDR3 nucleotides read TGTGCCAGCAGCTCGAGTATGGATGAGCAGTTCTTC. The full variable domain, rest sourced from reference TRBV7-3 and TRBJ2-1, is GAGVSQTPSNKVTEKGKYVELRCDPISGHTALYWYRQSLGQGPEFLIYFQGTGAADDSGLPNDRFFAVRPEGSVSTLKIQRTERGDSAVYLCASSSSMDEQFFGPGTRLTVL.

A few counts support this clone. The chain joins TRBV29-1 to TRBJ1-1; TRBD1 is a possible D gene (6 bases). Germline CDR1 SQVTM, CDR2 ANQGSEA. The CDR3 is made up of 12 amino acids. Trimming stripped 7 bases from V and 1 base from J, with 10 bases between. CDR3 loop: CSARGRNTEAFF. DNA of the CDR3: TGCAGCGCTAGGGGGAGGAACACTGAAGCTTTCTTT.

The chain uses TRBV6-5 and TRBJ1-5; TRBD1 matches 8 bases. Germline V gene lookup returns CDR1 MNHEY and CDR2 SVGAGI. V gave up 2 bases and J gave up 4 bases; unmatched junction bases: 4. The CDR3 covers 15 residues. CDR3 amino acids: CASSYRTGLNQPQHF. The CDR3 DNA follows: TGTGCCAGCAGTTACCGGACAGGGCTAAATCAGCCCCAGCATTTT.

The chain carries TRBV27 and TRBJ2-7; TRBD2 matches 11 bases. V was pared by 8 bases and J by 0 bases, with 18 bases of the junction left unmatched. This CDR3 has 19 residues. From germline, CDR1 is MNHEY and CDR2 SMNVEV (reference sequence). CDR3 nucleotide sequence: TGTGCCAGCGCCCCGAGCTTGGGACTAGCGGACTACTCCTCCTACGAGCAGTACTTC. Translating it yields CASAPSLGLADYSSYEQYF.

The chain carries TRBV10-3 and TRBJ2-5; the match to TRBD2 covers 10 bases. This CDR3 has 14 residues. Trimming at V came to 5 bases and at J to 4 bases, leaving 4 bases not matched to a gene. CDR1 ENHRY and CDR2 SYGVKD come from the germline V gene. As DNA, the CDR3 is TGTGCCATCAGTTGGAGACTAGCGGGAGAGACCCAGTACTTC. Translated: CAISWRLAGETQYF.

V gene TRBV30 combines with J gene TRBJ1-5, with 12 bases matching TRBD1. Germline-derived CDR1 and CDR2 are GTSNPN and SVGIG (reference sequence). With V trimmed by 1 base and J by 3 bases, 1 base remained unmatched. CDR3 size: 15 residues. CDR3 bases: TGTGCCTGGAGTGGGGGACAGGGGGCCAATCAGCCCCAGCATTTT. Amino acid sequence: CAWSGGQGANQPQHF.

The genes are TRBV19 and TRBJ2-2; 7 nucleotides agree with TRBD2. This CDR3 region has 16 residues. Germline CDR1 LNHDA, CDR2 SQIVND (reference sequence). V dropped 3 bases and J dropped 1; count of bases not matched to a gene: 5. The CDR3 DNA sequence: TGTGCCAGTAGTATTCGGGCTAGCGGGAACACCGGGGAGCTGTTTTTT. It specifies CASSIRASGNTGELFF.

The chain is built from TRBV28 and TRBJ2-7; 9 nucleotides line up with TRBD1. This CDR3 comprises 15 residues. CDR1 MDHEN and CDR2 SYDVKM come from the germline V gene. V lost 6 bases, J lost 1 base, and 7 bases stayed unmatched. The CDR3 sequence: CASRVAGTGSYEQYF. In nucleotides, the CDR3 is TGTGCCAGCAGGGTTGCCGGGACAGGGTCCTACGAGCAGTACTTC.

The chain employs TRBV6-6 and TRBJ1-2; no clear D gene. Germline CDR1 MNHNY, CDR2 SVGAGI (reference sequence). There are 17 residues in the CDR3. With 5 bases removed from V and 0 bases from J, the gap between germline ends came to 19 bases. The CDR3 DNA follows: TGTGCCAGCAGTCCAACCCCCCCGACAAGTTCTAACTATGGCTACACCTTC. Translated, it gives CASSPTPPTSSNYGYTF.